Below are 8 T cell receptor beta chains sequenced from a single sample in a study of blood T cells in healthy people across ages. Alongside a J-beta primer mix, a sample-barcoded 5' primer served in a second PCR lasting about 7 to 11 cycles. Using its own MiXCR run on the 5' RACE reads, TCRdb lists one record per CDR3 protein. The sample holds about 1.7 million distinct CDR3 sequences, roughly 27% seen once. The sequencing input was blood. The receptor source for this set is a woman aged 25 to 39 in good health.

The CDR3 region has the DNA TGTGCCAGCAGCTTAGGAGCCCAAACGGGAGAGCAGTTCTTC. Protein sequence: CASSLGAQTGEQFF. The rearrangement links TRBV11-2 to TRBJ2-1; D possibly corresponds to TRBD2 (5 bases). The CDR3 runs 14 residues. Trimming took off 1 base at V and 10 bases at J, with 14 bases between the two ends. Germline assignment: CDR1 SGHAT and CDR2 FQNNGV.

The chain has TRBV7-2 and TRBJ2-3; 9 bases fit TRBD2. The CDR3 runs 17 residues. V trimming: 6 bases; J trimming: 0 bases; junction bases outside the gene matches: 10. Germline V gene lookup returns CDR1 SGHTA and CDR2 FQGNSA. CDR3: CASRLISGGSSTDTQYF. CDR3 in DNA: TGTGCCAGCAGGTTAATTAGCGGGGGATCTAGCACAGATACGCAGTATTTT. Supplemented by reference TRBV7-2 and TRBJ2-3, the full variable domain reads GAGVSQSPSNKVTEKGKDVELRCDPISGHTALYWYRQSLGQGLEFLIYFQGNSAPDKSGLPSDRFSAERTGGSVSTLTIQRTQQEDSAVYLCASRLISGGSSTDTQYFGPGTRLTVL.

V is TRBV12-3 or TRBV12-4 and J is TRBJ2-1; D remains unclear. There are 15 residues in the CDR3. V gave up 1 base and J gave up 8 bases, with 15 bases separating them. DNA for the CDR3: TGTGCCAGCAGTTTAGTGGTCAATCGGGTGCATGAGCAGTTCTTC. Translated, it gives CASSLVVNRVHEQFF.

This clonotype was found a few times. The V call is TRBV2, the J call TRBJ1-5, with D perhaps TRBD1 (5 bases). Trimming cost V 5 bases and J 5 bases, with 13 bases left between them. Germline CDR1 reads SNHLY; CDR2 reads FYNNEI. The CDR3 has 14 amino acids. The CDR3 coding sequence is TGTGCCAGCAGTTCCGGGGGGGACTATCAGCCCCAGCATTTT. Protein sequence: CASSSGGDYQPQHF.

The chain combines TRBV27 with TRBJ1-2; possible D gene TRBD1, 5 bases. The CDR3 consists of 16 residues. Per germline, CDR1 MNHEY and CDR2 SMNVEV (reference sequence). Trimming removed 9 bases from V and 5 bases from J, with 25 bases in between. CDR3 in DNA: TGTGCCAGTAGTGGGTCAGTCGTTAGGGGACTTTATGGCTACACCTTC. This codes for CASSGSVVRGLYGYTF.

V is TRBV7-2 and J is TRBJ2-1; D not certain. The ends were cut back, 4 bases at V and 3 bases at J, with 16 bases in the middle. Germline V CDR1 and CDR2: SGHTA, FQGNSA. CDR3 length equals 16 residues. The CDR3 spells CASSSPPFDRYNEQFF. The CDR3 DNA follows: TGTGCCAGCAGCTCACCGCCCTTCGACCGCTACAATGAGCAGTTCTTC. The whole variable domain, remainder taken from reference TRBV7-2 and TRBJ2-1, is GAGVSQSPSNKVTEKGKDVELRCDPISGHTALYWYRQSLGQGLEFLIYFQGNSAPDKSGLPSDRFSAERTGGSVSTLTIQRTQQEDSAVYLCASSSPPFDRYNEQFFGPGTRLTVL.

The chain joins TRBV6-5 to TRBJ1-4; TRBD1 is a possible D gene (5 bases). Trimming took 0 bases from V and 8 from J, leaving 13 bases between them. In germline, CDR1 is MNHEY, CDR2 SVGAGI. The CDR3 spans 15 residues. CDR3 protein: CASSYSRQGLEKLFF. The CDR3 bases are TGTGCCAGCAGTTACTCGAGGCAGGGCTTGGAAAAACTGTTTTTT.

The chain has TRBV9 and TRBJ1-2, with 7 bases that match TRBD1. The J segment lost 7 bases and the V segment lost 4 bases, leaving 13 bases of the junction unmatched. Germline CDR1 reads SGDLS; CDR2 reads YYNGEE. The CDR3 sequence is 15 residues long. This CDR3 reads CASSPPLGQRFGYTF. The DNA for the CDR3 is TGTGCCAGCAGCCCCCCCCTGGGACAGCGGTTTGGCTACACCTTC.